Below are 19 T cell receptor beta chains sequenced from a single sample in a study of long-term antiretroviral therapy in people with HIV. Survey-level resolution applied to immunoSEQ assay v3.0. The protocol was immunoSEQ multiplex PCR, while the TCRdb copy is restricted to in-frame clones and leaves out a portion. The profile covers around 4,500 clones, with 70% to 90% appearing a single time and about 6.3% taken by the ten largest. The material was unsorted PBMCs, obtained 1.3 years after starting antiretroviral therapy. The receptor source for this set is a woman aged 50 to 60 with HIV.

The CDR3 bases are TGCGCCAGCAGCCTCGGCAGGGCGGCCACTGAAGCTTTCTTT. This encodes CASSLGRAATEAFF. V is TRBV4-1 and J is TRBJ1-1; D is possibly TRBD1 (5 bases). The CDR3 totals 14 residues. Germline values: CDR1 MGHRA, CDR2 YSYEKL. Trimming took 4 bases from V and 4 from J, leaving 13 bases between them.

The chain is built from TRBV6-1 and TRBJ2-7, with unresolved D. Germline lookup yields CDR1 MNHNS and CDR2 SASEGT. The V and J ends lost 1 base and 0 bases respectively, with 10 bases between them. The CDR3 length is 15 residues. The CDR3 reads CASSEGPLTSYEQYF. CDR3 DNA: TGTGCCAGCAGTGAAGGACCTCTTACCTCCTACGAGCAGTACTTC.

The chain has TRBV6-5 and TRBJ2-7; the match to TRBD1 covers 9 bases. Germline assignment: CDR1 MNHEY and CDR2 SVGAGI. The ends lost 8 bases at V and 1 base at J; junction bases unmatched: 6. This CDR3 is 14 amino acids long. In nucleotides, the CDR3 is TGTGCCAGCCGCCCCGGGACAGGGTCCTACGAGCAGTACGTC. Amino acids: CASRPGTGSYEQYV.

The chain is built from TRBV9 and TRBJ2-3; D ambiguous. Deletions cut 7 bases from V and 1 base from J, with 7 bases between. Germline lookup yields CDR1 SGDLS and CDR2 YYNGEE. CDR3 size: 12 residues. The CDR3 spells CASRGGTDTQYF. DNA for the CDR3: TGTGCCAGCCGCGGTGGCACAGATACGCAGTATTTT.

The V call is TRBV12-5, the J call TRBJ2-3; weak D call: TRBD1 (6 bases). CDR3 length: 15 amino acids. Trimming took off 3 bases at V and 2 bases at J, with 12 bases between the two ends. From germline, CDR1 is LGHNT and CDR2 FRNRAP. This CDR3 is CASGLGQTFTDTQYF. The CDR3 DNA reads TGTGCTAGTGGTTTAGGACAGACGTTCACAGATACGCAGTATTTT. Complete variable domain (other parts from reference TRBV12-5 and TRBJ2-3): DARVTQTPRHKVTEMGQEVTMRCQPILGHNTVFWYRQTMMQGLELLAYFRNRAPLDDSGMPKDRFSAEMPDATLATLKIQPSEPRDSAVYFCASGLGQTFTDTQYFGPGTRLTVL.

V is TRBV19 and J is TRBJ2-2; 10 positions match TRBD2. The CDR3 covers 16 residues. The V segment lost 5 bases and the J segment 7 bases; nucleotides outside the gene matches: 10. Germline V gives CDR1 LNHDA, CDR2 SQIVND (reference sequence). This CDR3 is CASSLSGGASFGELFF. The CDR3 nucleotides are TGTGCCAGTAGTCTCAGCGGGGGGGCCTCCTTCGGGGAGCTGTTTTTT.

The chain links TRBV7-2 to TRBJ2-3, with D unresolved. Trimming took 1 base from V and 4 from J, leaving 12 bases between them. The CDR3 sequence is 15 residues long. Germline V gene lookup returns CDR1 SGHTA and CDR2 FQGNSA. The CDR3 DNA follows: TGTGCCAGCAGCTTAGGACCTAGAAGGTCAGATACGCAGTATTTT. Translation gives CASSLGPRRSDTQYF.

The sample holds a few counts of this clone. The V gene is TRBV20-1, the J gene TRBJ1-6; D is ambiguous. V shed 3 bases and J shed 14 bases, with 11 bases lying between them. This CDR3 spans 11 amino acids. The V gene's germline CDR1 is DFQATT and CDR2 SNEGSKA (reference sequence). The CDR3 DNA follows: TGCAGTGCTAGGTCAGGTGGATCCCTCCACTTT. Translated: CSARSGGSLHF.

This chain joins TRBV11-2 and TRBJ1-1, with D tentatively TRBD1 (5 bases). Germline assignment: CDR1 SGHAT and CDR2 FQNNGV. The V gene lost 4 bases and the J gene lost 0 bases, with 15 bases spanning the gap. The CDR3 is 16 amino acids. The CDR3 DNA sequence: TGTGCCAGCAGCTCGACAGCCTTCGTCGTGAACACTGAAGCTTTCTTT. Encoded protein: CASSSTAFVVNTEAFF.

The chain carries TRBV5-1 and TRBJ1-1, with 9 nucleotides matching TRBD1. The CDR3 loop spans 14 amino acids. J lost 4 bases, V lost 0 bases, and 1 base had no gene match. CDR1 is SGHRS and CDR2 is YFSETQ in the germline V gene. The DNA for the CDR3 is TGCGCCAGCAGCTTGGAGGACAGGGGCACTGAAGCTTTCTTT. Translation: CASSLEDRGTEAFF.

The chain couples TRBV5-1 to TRBJ2-3; D is unresolved. This CDR3 contains 15 residues. The ends were cut back, 0 bases at V and 1 base at J, with 9 bases in the middle. Germline V gives CDR1 SGHRS, CDR2 YFSETQ. In DNA form, the CDR3 reads TGCGCCAGCAGCTTGGAGTGGAGCCGCACAGATACGCAGTATTTT. Encoded protein: CASSLEWSRTDTQYF. Full variable domain (remainder filled in from reference TRBV5-1 and TRBJ2-3): KAGVTQTPRYLIKTRGQQVTLSCSPISGHRSVSWYQQTPGQGLQFLFEYFSETQRNKGNFPGRFSGRQFSNSRSEMNVSTLELGDSALYLCASSLEWSRTDTQYFGPGTRLTVL.

This sequence joins TRBV5-8 and TRBJ2-1; 11 bases are shared with TRBD2. This CDR3 comprises 19 residues. Trimming took 3 bases from V and 9 from J; bases not matched to a gene: 20. Germline CDR1 and CDR2: SGHTS and YDEGEE. In nucleotides, the CDR3 is TGTGCCAGCAGCTCTTTGTGGGCCCCAGAGACTAGCGGGGTTGGTGAGCAGTTCTTC. Protein sequence: CASSSLWAPETSGVGEQFF.

The chain links TRBV27 to TRBJ1-5; D might be TRBD1 (5 bases). V was shortened by 0 bases and J by 5 bases, with 8 bases between the two germline ends. Germline values: CDR1 MNHEY, CDR2 SMNVEV (reference sequence). The CDR3 covers 14 residues. For the CDR3, the DNA is TGTGCCAGCAGTTTATCGGGGCGGTATCAGCCCCAGCATTTT. Translating it yields CASSLSGRYQPQHF.

V usage is TRBV11-2 and J usage is TRBJ1-1, with TRBD1 as a possible D gene (5 bases). Per germline, CDR1 SGHAT and CDR2 FQNNGV. The CDR3 has 13 amino acids. The V and J ends lost 3 bases and 2 bases respectively, with 7 bases between them. The chain's CDR3 is CASSFDRNTEAFF. The CDR3 coding sequence is TGTGCCAGCAGCTTTGACAGAAACACTGAAGCTTTCTTT. The variable domain in full, completed from reference TRBV11-2 and TRBJ1-1, reads EAGVAQSPRYKIIEKRQSVAFWCNPISGHATLYWYQQILGQGPKLLIQFQNNGVVDDSQLPKDRFSAERLKGVDSTLKIQPAKLEDSAVYLCASSFDRNTEAFFGQGTRLTVV.

V is TRBV28 and J is TRBJ1-5; D ambiguous. Germline CDR1 reads MDHEN; CDR2 reads SYDVKM. Trimming stripped 4 bases from V and 7 bases from J, with 8 bases between. The CDR3 is made up of 12 amino acids. CDR3 region: CASSSSGQPQHF. CDR3 nucleotides: TGTGCCAGCAGTTCCTCGGGACAGCCCCAGCATTTT. Together with reference TRBV28 and TRBJ1-5, the CDR3 gives the full variable domain: DVKVTQSSRYLVKRTGEKVFLECVQDMDHENMFWYRQDPGLGLRLIYFSYDVKMKEKGDIPEGYSVSREKKERFSLILESASTNQTSMYLCASSSSGQPQHFGDGTRLSIL.

This clone was detected only once. The genes are TRBV30 and TRBJ2-7, with 8 bases lining up with TRBD1. V was clipped by 2 bases and J by 2 bases; unmatched bases: 8. Looked up from germline, CDR1 is GTSNPN and CDR2 is SVGIG (reference sequence). This CDR3 has 15 residues. CDR3 region: CAWSPRDRRPYEQYF. In nucleotides, the CDR3 is TGTGCCTGGAGTCCACGGGACAGGAGGCCCTACGAGCAGTACTTC.

A single count supports this clone. This rearrangement joins TRBV6-5 to TRBJ1-5, with D unclear. Trimming shortened V by 0 bases and J by 7 bases, and 7 bases separated the two germline ends. Germline values: CDR1 MNHEY, CDR2 SVGAGI. The CDR3 is made up of 13 amino acids. The DNA of the CDR3 is TGTGCCAGCAGTTACTCCAGAGGGCAGCCCCAGCATTTT. This codes for CASSYSRGQPQHF.

The V and J genes are TRBV27 and TRBJ1-5, with a weak D call TRBD1 (6 bases). Trimming pared 5 bases from V and 2 bases from J, leaving 10 bases between. The CDR3 runs to 14 residues. The germline V gene encodes CDR1 MNHEY and CDR2 SMNVEV (reference sequence). CDR3 DNA sequence: TGTGCCAGCAGTCCGAAGGGGGGCAATCAGCCCCAGCATTTT. This encodes CASSPKGGNQPQHF.

This clone is labeled hyperexpanded. CDR3 sequence: CASSDRGGGDYTF. CDR3 DNA sequence: TGCGCCAGCAGCGACAGGGGAGGAGGCGACTACACCTTC. The chain combines TRBV10-2 with TRBJ1-2, with 8 bases matching TRBD1. Germline CDR1 reads WSHSY; CDR2 reads SAAADI. This CDR3 spans 13 amino acids. Trimming took 6 bases from V and 10 from J; bases not matched to a gene: 10.